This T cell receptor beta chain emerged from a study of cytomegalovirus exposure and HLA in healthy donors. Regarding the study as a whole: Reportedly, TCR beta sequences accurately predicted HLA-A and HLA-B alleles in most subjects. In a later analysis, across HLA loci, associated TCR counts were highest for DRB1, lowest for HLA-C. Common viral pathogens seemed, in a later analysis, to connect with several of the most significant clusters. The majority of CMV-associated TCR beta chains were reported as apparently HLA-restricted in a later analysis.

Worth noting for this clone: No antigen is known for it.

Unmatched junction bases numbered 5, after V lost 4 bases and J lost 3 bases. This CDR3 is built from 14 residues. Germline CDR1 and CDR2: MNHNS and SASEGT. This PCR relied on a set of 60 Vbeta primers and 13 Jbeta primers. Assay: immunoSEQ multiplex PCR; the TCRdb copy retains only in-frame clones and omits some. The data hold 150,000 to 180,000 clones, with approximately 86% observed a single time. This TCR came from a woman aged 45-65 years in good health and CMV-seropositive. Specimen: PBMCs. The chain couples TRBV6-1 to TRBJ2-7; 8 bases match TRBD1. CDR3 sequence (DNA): TGTGCCAGCAGTGTCCAGGGGGCCCTCTACGAGCAGTACTTC. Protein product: CASSVQGALYEQYF.